This is a list of T cell receptor beta chains from one sample in a study of shared clonotypes between healthy human individuals. Assay used: immunoSEQ multiplex PCR; TCRdb lists only in-frame clones, some missing. The repertoire includes 2 million to 2.5 million clones, approximately 94% of them detected once, and 0.9% to 1.4% sits in the top ten. Source material: naive CD8+ T cells sorted from blood. Every receptor here comes from a man aged 18 to 29 in good health. Both conserved end residues are part of each CDR3. Each record gives: J gene, clone size, V gene, D gene, CDR3 DNA, CDR3 protein. A D gene is named only where the DNA matches it firmly. Part of the rows lack a size; the others show once, few, many or a class for expanded clones.

>TRBJ2-7|.|TRBV4-1|TRBD2
TGCGCCAGCAGCCAACTAGCGGGGGCCACCTACGAGCAGTACTTC
CASSQLAGATYEQYF
>TRBJ2-2|.|TRBV6-1|TRBD1
TGTGCCAGCAGTGAAGCCGACAGGGACACCGGGGAGCTGTTTTTT
CASSEADRDTGELFF
>TRBJ1-6|.|TRBV5-4|.
TGTGCCAGCAGCTTGGGGGGGGTCTCCTATAATTCACCCCTCCACTTT
CASSLGGVSYNSPLHF
>TRBJ2-2|.|TRBV9|TRBD1
TGTGCCAGCAGCGCCGAGGGGGGACAGGGGGCCACCGGGGAGCTGTTTTTT
CASSAEGGQGATGELFF
>TRBJ2-3|.|TRBV4-3|.
TGCGCCAGCAGCCAAGATTATCTACCCCCAAGCACAGATACGCAGTATTTT
CASSQDYLPPSTDTQYF
>TRBJ1-5|.|TRBV4-1|.
TGCGCCAGCAGCCAAGTGTATGCCCGCTCTGATCAGCCCCAGCATTTT
CASSQVYARSDQPQHF
>TRBJ1-2|.|TRBV4-1|TRBD1
TGCGCCAGCAGCCAAGTAGTAGGACAGGGGGTTTCTGTTGGCTACACCTTC
CASSQVVGQGVSVGYTF
>TRBJ2-3|.|TRBV6-5|.
TGTGCCAGCAGCTCAAGCGGGCCCGAGTCTTTT
CASSSSGPESF
>TRBJ2-3|.|TRBV27|.
TGTGCCAGCAGTTTGATCGGCAACAAGCCAGATACGCAGTATTTT
CASSLIGNKPDTQYF
>TRBJ2-2|.|TRBV4-1|TRBD2
TGCGCCAGCAGCCTAGAGATCTTGCTAGCGGAAAACACCGGGGAGCTGTTTTTT
CASSLEILLAENTGELFF
>TRBJ1-2|.|TRBV5-6|TRBD1
TGTGCCAGCACCACCGAGGGACAGGGGAACTATGGCTACACCTTC
CASTTEGQGNYGYTF
>TRBJ1-1|.|TRBV4-1|TRBD1
TGCGCCAGCAGCTTAGGAGGACAGGGCCATGAAGCTTTCTTT
CASSLGGQGHEAFF
>TRBJ2-2|.|TRBV7-8|TRBD2
TGTGCCAGCAGGGGCCGGGGGGATCCCACCGGGGAGCTGTTTTTT
CASRGRGDPTGELFF
>TRBJ1-2|.|TRBV27|.
TGTGCCAGCAGTTTATCGGTGGAAGGCCCCATTGATGGCTACACCTTC
CASSLSVEGPIDGYTF
>TRBJ1-2|.|TRBV27|.
TGTGCCAGCAGTTTACGACGTTCTGACGGCTACACCTTC
CASSLRRSDGYTF
>TRBJ2-1|.|TRBV5-4|TRBD2
TGTGCCAGCAGCTCGCCGGGACTAGGGAATGAGCAGTTCTTC
CASSSPGLGNEQFF
>TRBJ1-1|.|TRBV19|.
TGTGCCAGTAGTATGCGGTCACCCACTGAAGCTTTCTTT
CASSMRSPTEAFF
>TRBJ1-6|.|TRBV5-6|.
TGTGCCAGCAGCTTGGGAAGGGAGTATTCCCTTCATTTAATCGGACTCCACTTT
CASSLGREYSLHLIGLHF
>TRBJ1-2|.|TRBV10-3|.
TGTGCCATCAGTGCGGATGGGATCAACTATGGCTACACCTTC
CAISADGINYGYTF
>TRBJ1-6|.|TRBV6-5|.
TGTGCCAGCAGTTACATCCCCCAGGGCGGGAATTCACCCCTCCACTTT
CASSYIPQGGNSPLHF
>TRBJ1-5|.|TRBV9|.
TGTGCCAGCAGCTTGCAGGGAGGTCAGCCCCAGCATTTT
CASSLQGGQPQHF
>TRBJ2-7|.|TRBV25-1|TRBD1
TGTGCCAGCAGGGGACAGACAGATTACGAGCAGTACTTC
CASRGQTDYEQYF
>TRBJ2-1|once|TRBV28|.
TGTGCCAGCAGTTTAGCAGCGGGTCTCGACAATGAGCAGTTCTTC
CASSLAAGLDNEQFF
>TRBJ2-7|.|TRBV2|TRBD1
TGTGCCAGCACCGCCGAGGGGACAGGGCGCCACGAGCAGTACTTC
CASTAEGTGRHEQYF
>TRBJ1-4|.|TRBV9|.
TGTGCCAGCAGCGGCGAAACGGGGGGGAGTGAAAAACTGTTTTTT
CASSGETGGSEKLFF
>TRBJ2-7|once|TRBV5-6|.
TGTGCCAGCAGCCTCTCAGGATTCTACGAGCAGTACTTC
CASSLSGFYEQYF
>TRBJ2-5|.|TRBV6-5|.
TGTGCCAGCAGTTACTCACCCGCTCAAGCTAAAGAGACCCAGTACTTC
CASSYSPAQAKETQYF